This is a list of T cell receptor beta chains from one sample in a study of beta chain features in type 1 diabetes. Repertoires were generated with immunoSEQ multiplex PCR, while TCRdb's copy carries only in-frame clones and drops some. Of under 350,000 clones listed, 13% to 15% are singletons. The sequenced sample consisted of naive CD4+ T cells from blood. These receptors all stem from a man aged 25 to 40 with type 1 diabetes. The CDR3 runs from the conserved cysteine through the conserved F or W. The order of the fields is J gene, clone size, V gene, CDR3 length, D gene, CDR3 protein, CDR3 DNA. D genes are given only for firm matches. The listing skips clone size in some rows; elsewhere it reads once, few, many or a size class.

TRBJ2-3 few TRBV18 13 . CASSPTLTGGSDF TGTGCCAGCTCACCGACCCTAACTGGGGGCTCGGATTTT
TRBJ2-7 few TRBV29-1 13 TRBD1 CSVLGTGFYEQYF TGCAGCGTTCTGGGGACAGGTTTCTACGAGCAGTACTTC
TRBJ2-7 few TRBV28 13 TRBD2 CASIMSGTDEQYF TGTGCCAGCATCATGAGCGGGACCGACGAGCAGTACTTC
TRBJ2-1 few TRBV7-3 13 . CASSLNLDNEQFF TGTGCCAGCAGCTTAAATCTAGACAATGAGCAGTTCTTC
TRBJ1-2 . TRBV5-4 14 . CASSLDTTNYGYTF TGTGCCAGCAGCTTGGACACTACTAACTATGGCTACACCTTC
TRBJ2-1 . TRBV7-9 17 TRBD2 CASSLGRDYTSDNEQFF TGTGCCAGCAGCTTAGGAAGGGACTACACTTCAGACAATGAGCAGTTCTTC
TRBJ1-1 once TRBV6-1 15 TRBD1 CASTDADRGFAEAFF TGTGCCAGCACCGATGCCGACAGGGGGTTCGCTGAAGCTTTCTTT
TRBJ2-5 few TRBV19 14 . CASSPRGGSETQYF TGTGCCAGTAGTCCAAGAGGGGGTTCCGAGACCCAGTACTTC
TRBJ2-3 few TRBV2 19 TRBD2 CASSDWFRLAGARTDTQYF TGTGCCAGCAGTGATTGGTTTAGGCTAGCGGGAGCGCGCACAGATACGCAGTATTTT
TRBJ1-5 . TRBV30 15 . CAWSGKGHPNQPQHF TGTGCCTGGAGTGGTAAAGGACACCCAAATCAGCCCCAGCATTTT
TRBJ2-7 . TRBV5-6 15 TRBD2 CASSFWVREVYEQYF TGTGCCAGCAGCTTCTGGGTGCGGGAGGTCTACGAGCAGTACTTC
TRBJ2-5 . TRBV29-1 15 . CRWRNGRANQETQYF TGCAGATGGCGCAATGGGCGGGCGAATCAAGAGACCCAGTACTTC
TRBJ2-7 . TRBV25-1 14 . CASSELGFRHEQYF TGTGCCAGCAGTGAACTAGGTTTTCGTCACGAGCAGTACTTC
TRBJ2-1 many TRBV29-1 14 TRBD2 CSVATGTRGNEQFF TGCAGCGTTGCCACCGGGACTAGGGGGAATGAGCAGTTCTTC
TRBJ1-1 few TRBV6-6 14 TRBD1 CASTQEGQGLKAFF TGTGCCAGCACCCAGGAGGGACAGGGCCTCAAAGCTTTCTTT
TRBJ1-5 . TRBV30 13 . CAWSPAQGRAQHF TGTGCCTGGAGCCCCGCGCAGGGGAGAGCCCAGCATTTT
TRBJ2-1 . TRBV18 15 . CASSVVGVSYNEQFF TGTGCCAGCTCAGTGGTGGGAGTGAGCTACAATGAGCAGTTCTTC
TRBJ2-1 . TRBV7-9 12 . CASSLLGSEQFF TGTGCCAGCAGCCTACTTGGTTCTGAGCAGTTCTTC
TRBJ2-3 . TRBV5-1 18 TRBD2 CASSPALGSGGPGDTQYF TGCGCCAGCAGCCCTGCCTTGGGTAGCGGGGGACCGGGAGATACGCAGTATTTT
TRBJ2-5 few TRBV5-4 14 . CASSGGGGEETQYF TGTGCCAGCAGCGGCGGAGGGGGGGAAGAGACCCAGTACTTC
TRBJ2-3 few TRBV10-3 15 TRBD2 CASKGLAGDGDTQYF TGTGCCTCAAAGGGACTAGCGGGAGATGGAGATACGCAGTATTTT
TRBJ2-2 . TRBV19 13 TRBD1 CASDDRGPGELFF TGTGCCAGTGACGACAGGGGACCGGGGGAGCTGTTTTTT
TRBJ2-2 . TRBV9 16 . CASSVAGQWNTGELFF TGTGCCAGCAGCGTGGCAGGACAGTGGAACACCGGGGAGCTGTTTTTT
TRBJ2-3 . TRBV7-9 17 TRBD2 CASSLRASGRTTDTQYF TGTGCCAGCAGCTTACGGGCTAGCGGGAGAACGACAGATACGCAGTATTTT
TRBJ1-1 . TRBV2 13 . CASSYVQGTEAFF TGTGCCAGCTCCTACGTCCAGGGCACTGAAGCTTTCTTT
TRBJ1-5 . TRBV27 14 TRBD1 CASAGQGSYQPQHF TGTGCCAGCGCTGGACAGGGCAGTTATCAGCCCCAGCATTTT
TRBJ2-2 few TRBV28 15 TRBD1 CASRLTGGQTGELFF TGTGCCAGCAGACTTACAGGGGGCCAAACCGGGGAGCTGTTTTTT
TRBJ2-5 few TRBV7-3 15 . CASSQAGSGQETQYF TGTGCCAGCAGCCAAGCCGGGAGCGGCCAAGAGACCCAGTACTTC
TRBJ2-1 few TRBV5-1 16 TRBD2 CASSSQGLAGGHEQFF TGCGCCAGCAGCTCCCAAGGGCTAGCGGGAGGCCATGAGCAGTTCTTC
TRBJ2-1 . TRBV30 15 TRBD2 CAWGTGLAFSNEQFF TGTGCCTGGGGTACCGGACTAGCGTTCTCCAATGAGCAGTTCTTC
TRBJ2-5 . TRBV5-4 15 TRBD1 CASSRGTGQGETQYF TGTGCCAGCAGCAGAGGGACAGGGCAGGGAGAGACCCAGTACTTC
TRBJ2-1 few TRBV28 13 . CASSLGTLHEQFF TGTGCCAGCAGTTTGGGGACACTCCATGAGCAGTTCTTC
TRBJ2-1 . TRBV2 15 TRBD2 CASSEGLAGYNEQFF TGTGCCAGCAGTGAAGGACTAGCGGGGTACAATGAGCAGTTCTTC
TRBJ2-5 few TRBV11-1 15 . CASSLNSGTHETQYF TGTGCCAGCAGCTTAAATTCCGGGACACACGAGACCCAGTACTTC
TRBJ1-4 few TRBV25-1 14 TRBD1 CASSDSAGGEKLFF TGTGCCAGCAGTGATTCGGCAGGGGGAGAAAAACTGTTTTTT
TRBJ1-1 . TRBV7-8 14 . CASSSGILNTEAFF TGTGCCAGCAGCTCGGGGATACTGAACACTGAAGCTTTCTTT
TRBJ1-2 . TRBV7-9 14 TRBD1 CASSWTTGGFGYTF TGTGCCAGCAGCTGGACGACAGGGGGTTTTGGCTACACCTTC
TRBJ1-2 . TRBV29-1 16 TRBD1 CSVVPQGAANSYGYTF TGCAGCGTTGTGCCTCAGGGGGCCGCGAATTCCTATGGCTACACCTTC
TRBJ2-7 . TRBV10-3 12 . CAIGEASYEQYF TGTGCCATCGGGGAGGCCTCCTACGAGCAGTACTTC
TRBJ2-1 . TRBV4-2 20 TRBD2 CASSQEVVGGRLAAYNEQFF TGTGCCAGCAGCCAAGAAGTAGTAGGAGGTAGACTAGCGGCTTACAATGAGCAGTTCTTC
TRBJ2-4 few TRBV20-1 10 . CSAGQDIQYF TGCAGTGCTGGCCAGGACATTCAGTACTTC
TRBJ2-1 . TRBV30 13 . CAWSSTATHEQFF TGTGCCTGGAGTTCGACTGCCACGCATGAGCAGTTCTTC
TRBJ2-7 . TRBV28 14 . CASSLKEERREQYF TGTGCCAGCAGTTTAAAGGAGGAAAGGAGGGAGCAGTACTTC
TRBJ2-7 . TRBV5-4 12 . CASRKVGSEQYF TGTGCCAGCAGAAAAGTCGGGTCCGAGCAGTACTTC
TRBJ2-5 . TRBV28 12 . CASRAGQKTQYF TGTGCCAGCAGGGCAGGGCAAAAGACCCAGTACTTC
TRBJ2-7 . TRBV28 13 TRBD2 CASTASGPHEQYF TGTGCCAGCACCGCTAGCGGGCCCCACGAGCAGTACTTC
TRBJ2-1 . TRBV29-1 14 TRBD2 CSVIRLAGGDEQFF TGCAGCGTAATAAGGCTAGCGGGAGGAGATGAGCAGTTCTTC
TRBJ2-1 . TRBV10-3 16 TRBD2 CAISDWTSGSSNEQFF TGTGCCATCAGTGACTGGACTAGCGGGAGCAGCAATGAGCAGTTCTTC